The 15 T cell receptor beta chains in this list originate from one sample, sequenced in a study of siplizumab effects on memory and regulatory T cells (dated by TCRdb to about 2019). Library construction relied on the immunoSEQ multiplex PCR assay. Entries here come from immuneACCESS through TCRdb and include only in-frame sequences with V and J called. Some clones fail to appear in such tables; in the studies checked, an unresolved V gene covers under half of the shortfall, and the cause of the remainder is unknown. The sample table contains about 52,000 clones; only one count was recorded for approximately 97% of them. Of the sample, under 0.7% is held by the ten largest clones. The sequenced sample consisted of naive CD4+ T cells sorted from blood. This specimen's cell subset or site label, interpreted: unstimulated naive T cells. The source of these receptors is a human donor in good health.

This clone was recorded only once. V gene TRBV14 combines with J gene TRBJ2-3; D gene unclear. The CDR3 loop spans 11 amino acids. V was cut by 3 bases and J by 2 bases, with 0 bases left in between. Germline loops: CDR1 SGHDN, CDR2 FVKESK. Here the CDR3 DNA reads TGTGCCAGCAGCCACACAGATACGCAGTATTTT. As protein: CASSHTDTQYF.

V gene TRBV29-1 combines with J gene TRBJ1-2, with a tentative D call TRBD1 (6 bases). The CDR3 totals 11 residues. Germline CDR1 SQVTM, CDR2 ANQGSEA. V lost 6 bases and J lost 3, with 8 bases in between. CDR3 sequence (DNA): TGCAGCGTAAGGGGGGACTATGGCTACACCTTC. Amino acids: CSVRGDYGYTF.

V gene TRBV15 combines with J gene TRBJ2-2; TRBD1 agrees at 7 bases. Germline values: CDR1 LNHNV, CDR2 YYDKDF (reference sequence). Losses at the gene ends were 0 bases for V and 6 bases for J; bases not matched to a gene: 4. The CDR3 sequence is 15 residues long. CDR3 coding DNA: TGTGCCACCAGCAGAGAAGGGGGCGAGGCCGGGGAGCTGTTTTTT. Protein product: CATSREGGEAGELFF.

V usage is TRBV5-4 and J usage is TRBJ1-2; D might be TRBD1 (6 bases). The germline CDR1 and CDR2 sequences are SGHNT and YYREEE (reference sequence). V lost 3 bases, J lost 8 bases, and 17 bases lay in between. The CDR3 spans 14 residues. CDR3: CASSSAGTPRGYTF. Here the CDR3 DNA reads TGTGCCAGCAGCTCGGCCGGGACACCAAGGGGCTACACCTTC.

Concerning this clone itself: At one boundary the junction diverges from the germline segment, which might be a read error. This chain links TRBV7-7 with TRBJ2-5; D is possibly TRBD1 or TRBD2 (6 bases each). The CDR3 is 15 residues long. Germline CDR1 is SSHAT and CDR2 is FNYEAQ (reference sequence). CDR3 nucleotide sequence: TGTGCTAGCAGCCCGCGGAGGGGGTTCCAAGAGACCCAGTACTTC. It yields the protein CASSPRRGFQETQYF.

V and J are TRBV30 and TRBJ2-7; 14 nucleotides match TRBD2. Germline CDR1 reads GTSNPN; CDR2 reads SVGIG (reference sequence). V gave up 3 bases and J gave up 3 bases; unmatched junction bases: 7. The CDR3 contains 16 residues. The CDR3 sequence: CAWRVGLAGANYEQYF. The CDR3 region has the DNA TGTGCCTGGAGGGTGGGACTAGCGGGGGCTAACTACGAGCAGTACTTC.

The rearrangement links TRBV7-9 to TRBJ2-7; maybe TRBD2 (6 bases). Trimming stripped 1 base from V and 6 bases from J, with 13 bases between. Germline V gene sequence: CDR1 SEHNR, CDR2 FQNEAQ (reference sequence). The CDR3 spans 14 residues. CDR3 region: CASSLERFGGEQYF. The CDR3 DNA sequence: TGTGCCAGCAGCTTAGAACGGTTCGGGGGCGAGCAGTACTTC.

The genes are TRBV27 and TRBJ2-5; the match to TRBD1 covers 8 bases. In germline, CDR1 is MNHEY, CDR2 SMNVEV (reference sequence). J was trimmed by 2 bases and V by 4 bases; bases with no gene match: 3. This CDR3 region has 14 residues. The CDR3 loop is CASSWTGPQETQYF. The CDR3 DNA sequence: TGTGCCAGCAGTTGGACAGGGCCACAAGAGACCCAGTACTTC.

V is TRBV7-2 and J is TRBJ2-3; 12 bases are shared with TRBD2. V shed 0 bases and J 5 bases; nucleotides not matched to a gene: 9. CDR3 size: 18 residues. Germline CDR1 is SGHTA and CDR2 is FQGNSA. The DNA of the CDR3 is TGTGCCAGCAGCTTAGCGGCGACTAGCGGGAGTTCTCTAGATACGCAGTATTTT. Encoded protein: CASSLAATSGSSLDTQYF.

This chain uses TRBV11-1 with TRBJ2-5; TRBD1 might be the D (5 bases). Germline values: CDR1 SGHAT, CDR2 FQDESV (reference sequence). This CDR3 has 16 residues. The V end was cut by 1 base, the J end by 1 base, with 13 bases between. The CDR3 region has the DNA TGTGCCAGCAGCTTAGGTGCTACAGGCCTCCAAGAGACCCAGTACTTC. It translates to CASSLGATGLQETQYF.

This chain links TRBV6-5 with TRBJ2-1; TRBD2 matches 8 bases. V lost 7 bases, J lost 2 bases, and 7 bases stayed unmatched. The CDR3 runs to 15 residues. The germline gives CDR1 MNHEY, CDR2 SVGAGI. For the CDR3, the DNA is TGTGCCAGCACATCGGCGGGAGGCGCCTACAATGAGCAGTTCTTC. Translated, it gives CASTSAGGAYNEQFF.

This chain connects TRBV19 to TRBJ1-5, with D hard to call. The CDR3 contains 12 residues. Trimming stripped 7 bases from V and 1 base from J, with 5 bases between. Germline loops: CDR1 LNHDA, CDR2 SQIVND (reference sequence). CDR3 coding DNA: TGTGCCAGTAAAAGGAGCAATCAGCCCCAGCATTTT. It is translated as CASKRSNQPQHF.

The V call is TRBV5-8, the J call TRBJ2-5; a weak D match, TRBD2 (6 bases). The germline V and J ends were trimmed by 2 bases and 5 bases, with 10 bases remaining between them. Per germline, CDR1 SGHTS and CDR2 YDEGEE. This CDR3 has 13 residues. The CDR3 DNA is TGTGCCAGCAGCTTCGGGAGCAGGGAGACCCAGTACTTC. This sequence encodes CASSFGSRETQYF.

This chain links TRBV30 with TRBJ1-5; 8 bases map to TRBD1. The J segment lost 4 bases and the V segment lost 6 bases, leaving 14 bases of the junction unmatched. The germline V gene has CDR1 GTSNPN and CDR2 SVGIG (reference sequence). This CDR3 comprises 16 residues. CDR3 residues: CACSGTGDVENQPQHF. CDR3 DNA: TGTGCCTGTTCCGGGACAGGTGATGTGGAGAATCAGCCCCAGCATTTT.

The rearrangement joins TRBV7-2 to TRBJ2-1; D unclear. V was cut by 1 base and J by 6 bases, with 10 bases left in between. The CDR3 runs to 14 residues. CDR1 SGHTA and CDR2 FQGNSA come from the germline V gene. The CDR3 protein is CASSLEVSLNEQFF. CDR3 bases: TGTGCCAGCAGCTTAGAAGTGTCCCTCAATGAGCAGTTCTTC.